One and the same sample provided the 27 T cell receptor beta chains below, sequenced in a study of T cells expressing NK-cell markers. Using the 5' RACE reads, TCRdb records one entry per CDR3 protein without DNA. Its table records 140,000 or so distinct CDR3 sequences. Sequenced sample: blood T cells: a sorted CD56 or NKG2C T cell subset, CD4+ or CD8+ T cells, or bulk PBMC T cells (not recorded which). These receptor sequences come from a man younger than 35 in good health.

The V and J genes are TRBV12-3 or TRBV12-4 and TRBJ2-3; the D gene TCRdb calls, TRBD2, cannot be checked with no DNA. The CDR3 loop spans 17 amino acids. CDR3 protein: CASSSTPAGREEDTQYF.

The chain carries TRBV11-3 and TRBJ1-1. The CDR3 loop spans 13 amino acids. The germline CDR1 and CDR2 sequences are SGHNT and YENEEA. CDR3 amino acids: CASSPVHRAEAFF.

The chain recombines TRBV30 with TRBJ2-3; there is no DNA to check the TCRdb D call of TRBD1. This CDR3 is 14 amino acids long. Germline values: CDR1 GTSNPN, CDR2 SVGIG (reference sequence). The CDR3 loop is CASPLGGRTDTQYF. Variable domain in full (rest from reference TRBV30 and TRBJ2-3): SQTIHQWPATLVQPVGSPLSLECTVEGTSNPNLYWYRQAAGRGLQLLFYSVGIGQISSEVPQNLSASRPQDRQFILSSKKLLLSDSGFYLCASPLGGRTDTQYFGPGTRLTVL.

The V and J genes are TRBV7-2 and TRBJ2-7; the TRBD2 assignment by TCRdb is unverifiable without DNA. Germline CDR1 is SGHTA and CDR2 is FQGNSA. CDR3 length equals 17 residues. CDR3 sequence reads: CASSYIGGRERSYEQYF.

This rearrangement joins TRBV6-5 to TRBJ2-4. Per germline, CDR1 MNHEY and CDR2 SVGAGI. The CDR3 is made up of 14 amino acids. The chain's CDR3 is CASSYASGENIQYF.

The chain combines TRBV21-1 with TRBJ2-2; TCRdb gives TRBD2 as the D gene, but with no DNA this cannot be confirmed. TRBV21-1 is a recognized pseudogene. The CDR3 is 16 amino acids. CDR3 region: CASSISGRPHTGELFF.

The V and J genes are TRBV12-3 or TRBV12-4 and TRBJ2-2; the TCRdb D gene call, TRBD2, has no DNA to confirm it. This CDR3 has 15 residues. The CDR3 sequence: CASSQIAGAAGELFF.

The chain carries TRBV6-5 and TRBJ2-1; no DNA is available, so the TRBD1 call from TCRdb remains unchecked. The CDR3 contains 13 residues. The germline gives CDR1 MNHEY, CDR2 SVGAGI. The CDR3 loop reads CASSYVGAGEQFF.

The J gene is TRBJ2-1, the V gene TRBV16. In germline, CDR1 is KGHSY, CDR2 FQNENV. The CDR3 loop spans 13 amino acids. CDR3 sequence reads: CASSQSGHNEQFF.

The J gene is TRBJ2-1, the V gene TRBV5-1; TCRdb gives TRBD1 as the D gene, but with no DNA this cannot be confirmed. This CDR3 contains 14 residues. Germline CDR1 SGHRS, CDR2 YFSETQ. CDR3 region: CASSPRTGSDEQFF.

This chain links TRBV12-3 or TRBV12-4 with TRBJ2-1; TCRdb gives TRBD1 as the D gene, but with no DNA this cannot be confirmed. There are 13 residues in the CDR3. CDR3 sequence: CASSPTVGREQFF.

J is TRBJ2-6 and V is TRBV15; checking the TCRdb D call of TRBD1 is not possible without DNA. The length of the CDR3 is 15 residues. Germline loops: CDR1 LNHNV, CDR2 YYDKDF (reference sequence). The CDR3 protein is CATQGASSGANVLTF. The full variable domain, rest sourced from reference TRBV15 and TRBJ2-6, is DAMVIQNPRYQVTQFGKPVTLSCSQTLNHNVMYWYQQKSSQAPKLLFHYYDKDFNNEADTPDNFQSRRPNTSFCFLDIRSPGLGDTAMYLCATQGASSGANVLTFGAGSRLTVL.

V gene TRBV9 combines with J gene TRBJ2-2; TCRdb designates TRBD1, a call that cannot be tested without DNA. Germline V gene data show CDR1 as SGDLS and CDR2 as YYNGEE. The length of the CDR3 is 15 residues. CDR3 in amino acids: CASSSADGANGELFF.

The CDR3 sequence is CASSLGDYGYTF. The genes are TRBV13 and TRBJ1-2. The CDR3 runs to 12 residues. Looked up from germline, CDR1 is PRHDT and CDR2 is FYEKMQ (reference sequence).

The J gene is TRBJ1-1, the V gene TRBV20-1; TCRdb reports TRBD1, a call that lacks DNA to check it against. CDR3 length: 11 residues. Germline CDR1 is DFQATT and CDR2 is SNEGSKA (reference sequence). This CDR3 reads CSPGRNTEAFF.

The chain employs TRBV28 and TRBJ2-2; there is no DNA to check the TCRdb D call of TRBD2. Germline CDR1 is MDHEN and CDR2 is SYDVKM. The length of the CDR3 is 14 residues. CDR3 in amino acids: CASSLPEGPGELFF.

The gene calls are TRBV4-3 and TRBJ2-1; TCRdb gives TRBD2 as the D gene, but with no DNA this cannot be confirmed. This CDR3 region has 15 residues. The germline gives CDR1 LGHNA, CDR2 YSLEER. CDR3 sequence reads: CASSHGTSGYNEQFF.

The J gene is TRBJ2-1, the V gene TRBV7-9; TCRdb's assignment of TRBD2 cannot be checked, as there is no DNA. In germline, CDR1 is SEHNR, CDR2 FQNEAQ (reference sequence). The CDR3 is 16 residues long. CDR3 in amino acids: CASIRTTGSLNNEQFF.

V is TRBV25-1 and J is TRBJ1-1; TCRdb proposes TRBD1, but this gene call is untestable without DNA. This CDR3 is built from 13 residues. CDR1 is MGHDK and CDR2 is SYGVNS in the germline V gene. The CDR3 loop is CASIGRGTTEAFF.

The chain combines TRBV20-1 with TRBJ2-1; the D call of TRBD2 rests on TCRdb alone, since no DNA is present to check it. Per the germline V gene, CDR1 is DFQATT and CDR2 is SNEGSKA (reference sequence). This CDR3 is 15 amino acids long. The CDR3 is CSALGLAGDLNEQFF.

J is TRBJ2-1 and V is TRBV4-3; the D gene TCRdb calls, TRBD1, cannot be checked with no DNA. The germline gives CDR1 LGHNA, CDR2 YSLEER. This CDR3 contains 17 residues. The CDR3 here is CASSQDSIGVRYNEQFF.

The genes are TRBV21-1 and TRBJ2-3; TCRdb designates TRBD1, a call that cannot be tested without DNA. TRBV21-1 is a documented pseudogene. The CDR3 length is 20 residues. The CDR3 spells CASSKAPGQEPGLGWDTQYF.

This chain joins TRBV11-2 and TRBJ2-3. The CDR3 extends over 13 amino acids. Germline V gene data show CDR1 as SGHAT and CDR2 as FQNNGV. The CDR3 reads CASSLVRADTQYF.

The chain is built from TRBV11-2 and TRBJ2-1; without DNA, the TCRdb call of TRBD1 cannot be checked. The CDR3 has 12 residues. Per the germline V gene, CDR1 is SGHAT and CDR2 is FQNNGV. CDR3 in amino acids: CASSETGYEQFF.

This sequence joins TRBV20-1 and TRBJ2-5; TCRdb's D gene call, TRBD1, goes unchecked for lack of DNA. The CDR3 is 14 residues long. The V gene's germline CDR1 is DFQATT and CDR2 SNEGSKA (reference sequence). This CDR3 reads CSARTGQGVETQYF.

This CDR3 reads CSARYEGYEQYF. J is TRBJ2-7 and V is TRBV20-1; the TRBD1 assignment by TCRdb is unverifiable without DNA. This CDR3 has 12 amino acids. Looked up from germline, CDR1 is DFQATT and CDR2 is SNEGSKA (reference sequence).

The chain combines TRBV19 with TRBJ1-1. The germline V gene encodes CDR1 LNHDA and CDR2 SQIVND (reference sequence). This CDR3 region has 14 residues. CDR3 protein: CASSIVSGGTEAFF.